This entry lists 18 T cell receptor beta chains sequenced from one sample in a study of blood T cell repertoires in COVID-19. Sequenced by immunoSEQ multiplex PCR; TCRdb stores in-frame clones only, minus some. The table lists almost 35,000 clones, over 80% of them singletons. Sequencing was carried out using peripheral blood. These receptors all come from a man aged 55 to 69 with active COVID-19.

This chain links TRBV29-1 with TRBJ1-6; the D is unclear. The CDR3 is 14 residues long. Germline lookup yields CDR1 SQVTM and CDR2 ANQGSEA. V lost 5 bases and J lost 5, with 13 bases in between. The CDR3 region has the DNA TGCAGCGTTAGTTCGGCGGGAGATAATTCACCCCTCCACTTT. It is translated as CSVSSAGDNSPLHF.

The table lists this clone with a count of one. The gene calls are TRBV5-1 and TRBJ2-5; D might be TRBD1 (5 bases). In germline, CDR1 is SGHRS, CDR2 YFSETQ. This CDR3 has 14 residues. V shed 1 base and J shed 1 base, with 8 bases lying between them. The CDR3: CASSLTRVQETQYF. The CDR3 DNA reads as TGCGCCAGCAGCTTGACCAGGGTCCAAGAGACCCAGTACTTC.

Here the CDR3 reads CASSDSGSRVRTEAFF. CDR3 coding DNA: TGTGCCAGCAGCGATAGCGGCTCCAGGGTGAGGACTGAAGCTTTCTTT. This chain connects TRBV7-8 to TRBJ1-1; the D gene is possibly TRBD1 (5 bases). The CDR3 length is 16 residues. V lost 5 bases, J lost 5 bases, and 21 bases lay in between. CDR1 and CDR2 (germline): SGHVS, FQNEAQ.

The chain joins TRBV5-1 to TRBJ2-7; a weak D match, TRBD1 (6 bases). The V gene lost 5 bases and the J gene lost 0 bases, with 18 bases spanning the gap. Germline loops: CDR1 SGHRS, CDR2 YFSETQ. This CDR3 has 16 residues. The CDR3 region has the DNA TGCGCCAGCAGGCAGGGGTTTACTAGATCCTCCTACGAGCAGTACTTC. As protein: CASRQGFTRSSYEQYF.

The chain combines TRBV6-1 with TRBJ2-1; 13 bases align to TRBD2. CDR1 and CDR2 from the germline V gene are MNHNS and SASEGT. Germline trimming cut 4 bases from V and 1 base from J; bases unmatched to any gene: 7. The CDR3 consists of 18 residues. Written as DNA, the CDR3 is TGTGCCAGCAGTGGACCTACTAGCGGGAGGGTTTCCTACAATGAGCAGTTCTTC. Amino acid sequence: CASSGPTSGRVSYNEQFF.

The chain uses TRBV11-2 and TRBJ1-4; TRBD1 aligns across 8 bases. The CDR3 runs 14 residues. Trimming removed 3 bases from V and 7 bases from J; junction bases left unmatched: 4. The germline V gene has CDR1 SGHAT and CDR2 FQNNGV. The CDR3 DNA follows: TGTGCCAGCAGCTTCGGACAGGGCGGTGAAAAACTGTTTTTT. This codes for CASSFGQGGEKLFF.

The CDR3 loop reads CASSEEFALAKNIQYF. CDR3 nucleotides: TGTGCCAGCAGTGAAGAGTTCGCGTTAGCCAAAAACATTCAGTACTTC. The rearrangement links TRBV6-1 to TRBJ2-4; D is undetermined. This CDR3 region has 16 residues. Germline V CDR1 and CDR2: MNHNS, SASEGT. The V end lost 1 base, the J end lost 0 bases, and 10 bases lay between the germline ends.

The V gene is TRBV18, the J gene TRBJ2-7; TRBD1 matches 7 bases. V was clipped by 3 bases and J by 0 bases; unmatched bases: 2. The CDR3 consists of 14 residues. From germline, CDR1 is KGHSH and CDR2 LQKENI. CDR3 DNA sequence: TGTGCCAGCTCACCCGGGACAGCCTCCTACGAGCAGTACTTC. Amino acids: CASSPGTASYEQYF.

The chain links TRBV28 to TRBJ1-5, with D possibly being TRBD1 (5 bases). The CDR3 spans 13 residues. Trimming stripped 2 bases from V and 10 bases from J, with 12 bases between. Germline CDR1 MDHEN, CDR2 SYDVKM. For the CDR3, the DNA is TGTGCCAGCAGTTTAAAGGGGTTGAGACCCCAGCATTTT. This gives the protein CASSLKGLRPQHF.

The V and J genes are TRBV5-4 and TRBJ2-7; TRBD2 aligns across 7 bases. Germline lookup yields CDR1 SGHNT and CDR2 YYREEE (reference sequence). CDR3 length: 15 amino acids. J was trimmed by 3 bases and V by 1 base; bases with no gene match: 7. Here the CDR3 DNA reads TGTGCCAGCAGCTTGTTTACTAGCGCGTACTACGAGCAGTACTTC. Protein sequence: CASSLFTSAYYEQYF.

This chain joins TRBV2 and TRBJ2-3; D uncertain. CDR1 is SNHLY and CDR2 is FYNNEI in the germline V gene. The V and J ends lost 4 bases and 0 bases respectively, with 8 bases between them. This CDR3 has 14 residues. Written as DNA, the CDR3 is TGTGCCAGCAGTGCGGAGCCTAGCACAGATACGCAGTATTTT. Translating it yields CASSAEPSTDTQYF.

The J gene is TRBJ2-1, the V gene TRBV15; 7 bases map to TRBD1. The J segment lost 2 bases and the V segment lost 1 base, leaving 8 bases of the junction unmatched. In germline, CDR1 is LNHNV, CDR2 YYDKDF (reference sequence). The CDR3 is 17 amino acids. CDR3 DNA: TGTGCCACCAGCAGAGTCCGGGACAGTCCACCCTACAATGAGCAGTTCTTC. It yields the protein CATSRVRDSPPYNEQFF.

V is TRBV5-1 and J is TRBJ1-3; TRBD1 aligns across 8 bases. The CDR3 extends over 14 amino acids. Germline V lookup: CDR1 SGHRS, CDR2 YFSETQ. J lost 4 bases, V lost 1 base, and 1 base had no gene match. For the CDR3, the DNA is TGCGCCAGCAGCTTGAGGACAGGGGGAAACACCATATATTTT. The encoded protein is CASSLRTGGNTIYF.

This clone has just a few counts. The chain has TRBV4-1 and TRBJ2-7; D gene uncertain. Germline CDR1 reads MGHRA; CDR2 reads YSYEKL. V was pared by 0 bases and J by 8 bases, with 8 bases between. This CDR3 region has 12 residues. For the CDR3, the DNA is TGCGCCAGCAGCCAAGAAGAGAGAAAGCAGTACTTC. Translated: CASSQEERKQYF.

The chain carries TRBV27 and TRBJ1-5; D unclear. The CDR3 is 14 amino acids. Germline CDR1 reads MNHEY; CDR2 reads SMNVEV (reference sequence). Trimming stripped 2 bases from V and 2 bases from J, with 7 bases between. The DNA for the CDR3 is TGTGCCAGCAGTTTAGCAGGTGGCAATCAGCCCCAGCATTTT. This encodes CASSLAGGNQPQHF.

The CDR3 reads CASSLQFTGELFF. The CDR3 nucleotides are TGCGCCAGCAGCTTACAGTTCACCGGGGAGCTGTTTTTT. The chain recombines TRBV5-1 with TRBJ2-2; no reliable D call. V lost 2 bases to trimming and J lost 4 bases, with 6 bases between them. There are 13 residues in the CDR3. Germline loops: CDR1 SGHRS, CDR2 YFSETQ.

The gene calls are TRBV24-1 and TRBJ2-3, with D perhaps matching TRBD2 (5 bases). The V end was cut by 4 bases, the J end by 1 base, with 17 bases between. The CDR3 runs to 17 residues. CDR1 and CDR2 from the germline V gene are KGHDR and SFDVKD. The CDR3 is CATSDPMREWGTDTQYF. The DNA of the CDR3 is TGTGCCACCAGTGACCCGATGAGGGAGTGGGGCACAGATACGCAGTATTTT.

CDR3 protein: CASSEQGLGRDGYTF. CDR3 nucleotide sequence: TGTGCCAGCAGTGAGCAGGGGCTGGGTCGGGATGGCTACACCTTC. This chain connects TRBV25-1 to TRBJ1-2; possible D gene TRBD1, 6 bases. With 3 bases removed from V and 6 bases from J, the gap between germline ends came to 17 bases. Germline V gene data show CDR1 as MGHDK and CDR2 as SYGVNS. There are 15 residues in the CDR3.